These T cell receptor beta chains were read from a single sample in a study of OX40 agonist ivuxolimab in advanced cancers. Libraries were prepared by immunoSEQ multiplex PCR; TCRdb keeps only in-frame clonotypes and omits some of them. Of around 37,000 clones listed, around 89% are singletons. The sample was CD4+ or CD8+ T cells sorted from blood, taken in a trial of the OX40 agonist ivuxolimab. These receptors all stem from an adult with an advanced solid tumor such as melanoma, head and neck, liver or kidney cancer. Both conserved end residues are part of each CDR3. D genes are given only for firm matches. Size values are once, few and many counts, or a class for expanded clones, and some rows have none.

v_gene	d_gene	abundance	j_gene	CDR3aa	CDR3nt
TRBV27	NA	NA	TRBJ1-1	CASSLLGGRFYTEAFF	TGTGCCAGCAGTTTATTGGGGGGGCGGTTTTACACTGAAGCTTTCTTT
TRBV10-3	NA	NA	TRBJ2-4	CAISIRDGAKNIQYF	TGTGCCATCAGTATAAGGGACGGAGCCAAAAACATTCAGTACTTC
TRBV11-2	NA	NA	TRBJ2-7	CASSPSSSYEQYF	TGTGCCAGCAGCCCAAGCAGTTCCTACGAGCAGTACTTC
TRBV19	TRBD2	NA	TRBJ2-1	CASSMAGGSLSYNEQFF	TGTGCCAGTAGTATGGCGGGCGGGAGCCTCTCCTACAATGAGCAGTTCTTC
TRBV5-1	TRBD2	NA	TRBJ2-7	CASRGRLAGQSEYEQYF	TGCGCCAGCAGGGGTAGACTAGCGGGCCAGTCCGAGTACGAGCAGTACTTC
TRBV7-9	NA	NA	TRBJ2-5	CASSLAGGQQETQYF	TGTGCCAGCAGTCTCGCGGGCGGTCAACAAGAGACCCAGTACTTC
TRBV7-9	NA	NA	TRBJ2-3	CASSSGSSTDTQYF	TGTGCCAGCAGCTCGGGATCTAGCACAGATACGCAGTATTTT
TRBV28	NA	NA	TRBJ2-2	CASSPLRGTGELFF	TGTGCCAGCAGTCCCCTAAGGGGTACCGGGGAGCTGTTTTTT
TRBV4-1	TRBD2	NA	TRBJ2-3	CASSQVSGGLNTQYF	TGCGCCAGCAGCCAGGTGTCGGGAGGGCTCAATACGCAGTATTTT
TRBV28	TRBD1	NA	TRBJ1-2	CASSRDRGFDYGYTF	TGTGCCAGCAGCCGGGACAGGGGGTTCGACTATGGCTACACCTTC
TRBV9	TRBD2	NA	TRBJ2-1	CASSATSGTNNEQFF	TGTGCCAGCAGCGCCACTAGCGGGACTAATAATGAGCAGTTCTTC
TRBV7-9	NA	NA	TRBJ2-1	CASSAVLTSSYNEQFF	TGTGCCAGCAGCGCGGTCCTAACCAGCTCCTACAATGAGCAGTTCTTC
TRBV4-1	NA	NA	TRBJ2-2	CASTPGTEELFF	TGCGCCAGCACTCCAGGGACCGAGGAGCTGTTTTTT
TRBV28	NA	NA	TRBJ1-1	CASSLESYVLAFF	TGTGCCAGCAGTTTAGAATCGTACGTCTTAGCTTTCTTT
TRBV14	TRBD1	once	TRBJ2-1	CASSSGTGGIYNEQFF	TGTGCCAGCAGCTCCGGGACAGGGGGCATCTACAATGAGCAGTTCTTC
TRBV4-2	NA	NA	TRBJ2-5	CASSQEQGLLRGQETQYF	TGTGCCAGCAGCCAAGAACAGGGACTTTTGAGGGGGCAAGAGACCCAGTACTTC
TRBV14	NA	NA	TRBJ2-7	CASSQDVWGTTAFTYEQYF	TGTGCCAGCAGCCAAGATGTGTGGGGCACGACAGCCTTTACCTACGAGCAGTACTTC
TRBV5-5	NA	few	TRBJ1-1	CASSLARRNTEAFF	TGTGCCAGCAGCTTGGCCAGGAGGAACACTGAAGCTTTCTTT
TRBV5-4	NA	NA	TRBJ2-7	CASSLAERVSYEQYF	TGTGCCAGCAGCTTGGCGGAGCGGGTATCCTACGAGCAGTACTTC
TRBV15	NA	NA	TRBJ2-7	CATSRDQEGAGVSSYEQYF	TGTGCCACCAGCAGAGATCAGGAGGGGGCTGGGGTGAGCTCCTACGAGCAGTACTTC
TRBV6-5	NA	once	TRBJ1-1	CASSFATENLNTEAFF	TGTGCCAGCAGTTTCGCGACAGAAAATTTGAACACTGAAGCTTTCTTT
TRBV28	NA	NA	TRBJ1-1	CASNGGYTEAFF	TGTGCCAGCAACGGGGGCTACACTGAAGCTTTCTTT